This passage covers 6 T cell receptor beta chains from one sample sequenced in a study of T cell responses to AZD1222 COVID-19 vaccine. The data were produced by immunoSEQ multiplex PCR, yet TCRdb's version contains in-frame clones alone and is incomplete. The sample holds around 200,000 clones, 80% to 95% seen once. Sample: peripheral blood, taken on day 0 of AZD1222 vaccination. Receptor source: an adult in good health.

V and J are TRBV29-1 and TRBJ2-7; 10 bases line up with TRBD1. The germline V gene has CDR1 SQVTM and CDR2 ANQGSEA. CDR3 length equals 13 residues. Losses at the gene ends were 6 bases for V and 6 bases for J; bases not matched to a gene: 8. CDR3 residues: CSVTDRGPSEQYF. The CDR3 nucleotides are TGCAGCGTAACCGACAGGGGGCCCTCCGAGCAGTACTTC.

The V gene is TRBV19, the J gene TRBJ2-3, with a tentative D call TRBD2 (5 bases). Between the trimmed V and J ends, which lost 2 bases and 3 bases, there was a span of 9 bases. CDR1 is LNHDA and CDR2 is SQIVND in the germline V gene (reference sequence). The CDR3 runs 14 residues. The CDR3 nucleotides read TGTGCCAGTAGTATAACGGGGTCGACAGATACGCAGTATTTT. Translated: CASSITGSTDTQYF.

The chain has TRBV7-2 and TRBJ2-1; 10 nucleotides match TRBD2. Trimming took 3 bases from V and 12 from J; bases not matched to a gene: 8. CDR3 length: 14 residues. Looked up from germline, CDR1 is SGHTA and CDR2 is FQGNSA. CDR3 in DNA: TGTGCCAGCAGCTTGCAGCGGGGGGGCCTTAGGCAGTTCTTC. The encoded protein is CASSLQRGGLRQFF.

The gene calls are TRBV12-3 or TRBV12-4 and TRBJ1-5, with D unresolved. V lost 6 bases and J lost 7, with 13 bases in between. The CDR3 is made up of 13 amino acids. For the CDR3, the DNA is TGTGCCAGCAGCTTGAGCGTGGGGCAGCCCCAGCATTTT. It codes for CASSLSVGQPQHF.

The chain is built from TRBV18 and TRBJ1-2; D remains unclear. The CDR3 is 12 amino acids. From germline, CDR1 is KGHSH and CDR2 LQKENI. V was pared by 3 bases and J by 8 bases, with 10 bases between. The chain's CDR3 is CASSPYVGGYTF. The CDR3 nucleotides read TGTGCCAGCTCACCGTACGTTGGGGGCTACACCTTC.

The rearrangement links TRBV5-1 to TRBJ2-7; TRBD1 agrees at 7 bases. The V segment lost 4 bases and the J segment 5 bases; nucleotides outside the gene matches: 12. The CDR3 runs 15 residues. Germline lookup yields CDR1 SGHRS and CDR2 YFSETQ. CDR3: CASSHTVRDSHEQYF. CDR3 sequence (DNA): TGCGCCAGCAGCCACACAGTACGGGACAGCCACGAGCAGTACTTC.